A single sample gave rise to the 11 T cell receptor beta chains below, sequenced in a study of blood T cell repertoires in COVID-19. Using immunoSEQ multiplex PCR, the repertoire was profiled, and TCRdb retains in-frame clones only, with some absent. Of around 140,000 clones in the sample, over 75% were seen once. Specimen: peripheral blood. Receptors were obtained from a woman between 45 and 65 years old with acute or convalescent COVID-19.

This clone is a singleton in its sample. V and J are TRBV28 and TRBJ1-1; possibly TRBD1 for D (6 bases). This CDR3 comprises 15 residues. CDR1 and CDR2 (germline): MDHEN, SYDVKM. The V and J ends lost 8 bases and 1 base respectively, with 17 bases between them. The CDR3 region has the DNA TGTGCCAGCCCAAGGGGGTGGGAGAAGAACACTGAAGCTTTCTTT. This sequence encodes CASPRGWEKNTEAFF.

This chain uses TRBV28 with TRBJ2-3; 8 bases match TRBD1. Germline assignment: CDR1 MDHEN and CDR2 SYDVKM. J lost 4 bases, V lost 6 bases, and 6 bases had no gene match. This CDR3 has 14 amino acids. In nucleotides, the CDR3 is TGTGCCAGCAGAACAGGGGGAGACGCAGATACGCAGTATTTT. It translates to CASRTGGDADTQYF.

CDR3: CASSFQGQGTGELFF. CDR3 bases: TGCGCCAGCAGCTTCCAGGGACAGGGCACCGGGGAGCTGTTTTTT. The rearrangement joins TRBV5-1 to TRBJ2-2; 9 nucleotides agree with TRBD1. J was trimmed by 4 bases and V by 2 bases; bases with no gene match: 3. The CDR3 spans 15 residues. Germline values: CDR1 SGHRS, CDR2 YFSETQ.

J is TRBJ1-4 and V is TRBV29-1; D is uncertain. This CDR3 comprises 15 residues. The ends were cut back, 4 bases at V and 0 bases at J, with 12 bases in the middle. From germline, CDR1 is SQVTM and CDR2 ANQGSEA. In DNA form, the CDR3 reads TGCAGCGTTGTGTTGAGTCAAGCAACTAATGAAAAACTGTTTTTT. It specifies CSVVLSQATNEKLFF. Using reference TRBV29-1 and TRBJ1-4 for the parts outside the CDR3, the full variable domain is SAVISQKPSRDICQRGTSLTIQCQVDSQVTMMFWYRQQPGQSLTLIATANQGSEATYESGFVIDKFPISRPNLTFSTLTVSNMSPEDSSIYLCSVVLSQATNEKLFFGSGTQLSVL.

The chain carries TRBV5-1 and TRBJ2-7; D perhaps matches TRBD1 (6 bases). The V end was cut by 4 bases, the J end by 3 bases, with 20 bases between. The CDR3 is made up of 16 amino acids. The germline V gene encodes CDR1 SGHRS and CDR2 YFSETQ. CDR3 sequence (DNA): TGCGCCAGCAGCCTGGGTTGGGACACCTACGTCTACGAGCAGTACTTC. Translated, it gives CASSLGWDTYVYEQYF.

The chain couples TRBV7-9 to TRBJ2-1; 13 nucleotides agree with TRBD2. This CDR3 region has 15 residues. CDR1 is SEHNR and CDR2 is FQNEAQ in the germline V gene (reference sequence). V gave up 6 bases and J gave up 6 bases; unmatched junction bases: 5. CDR3 in amino acids: CASSSTSGGPNEQFF. DNA of the CDR3: TGTGCCAGCAGTTCGACTAGCGGGGGGCCCAATGAGCAGTTCTTC.

The chain employs TRBV19 and TRBJ2-1; possibly TRBD1 for D (6 bases). This CDR3 region has 17 residues. CDR1 is LNHDA, CDR2 SQIVND, per germline (reference sequence). V lost 1 base, J lost 0 bases, and 13 bases lay in between. CDR3 sequence (DNA): TGTGCCAGTAGTATAGGCCTGGACAGTATCTCCTACAATGAGCAGTTCTTC. Protein: CASSIGLDSISYNEQFF.

The rearrangement uses TRBV27 and TRBJ1-1; 8 bases map to TRBD1. This CDR3 spans 14 amino acids. V lost 4 bases, J lost 6 bases, and 7 bases stayed unmatched. Germline-derived CDR1 and CDR2 are MNHEY and SMNVEV (reference sequence). The DNA of the CDR3 is TGTGCCAGCAGTTCCCGACAGGGGATCGCTGAAGCTTTCTTT. This gives the protein CASSSRQGIAEAFF.

V usage is TRBV9 and J usage is TRBJ2-1; TRBD2 aligns across 8 bases. In germline, CDR1 is SGDLS, CDR2 YYNGEE. After removal of 4 bases from V and 0 bases from J, the junction contained 9 bases not matched to a gene. The CDR3 sequence is 17 residues long. The DNA for the CDR3 is TGTGCCAGCAGCTTTGGACTAGCCGAGGGCTCCTACAATGAGCAGTTCTTC. Encoded protein: CASSFGLAEGSYNEQFF.

The sample holds a few counts of this clone. V gene TRBV29-1 combines with J gene TRBJ1-1; a weak D match, TRBD1 (6 bases). Germline V gene sequence: CDR1 SQVTM, CDR2 ANQGSEA. The CDR3 extends over 17 amino acids. Trimming removed 4 bases at V and 1 base at J, with 22 bases between. CDR3 amino acids: CSVGQPSGTPANTEAFF. The CDR3 coding sequence is TGCAGCGTTGGTCAACCCAGCGGGACACCCGCGAACACTGAAGCTTTCTTT.

The gene calls are TRBV25-1 and TRBJ2-5, with 8 bases that match TRBD1. Trimming removed 5 bases from V and 4 bases from J; junction bases left unmatched: 3. The germline CDR1 and CDR2 sequences are MGHDK and SYGVNS. The length of the CDR3 is 13 residues. CDR3: CASSLQGGETQYF. The CDR3 DNA reads as TGTGCCAGCAGTTTACAGGGGGGAGAGACCCAGTACTTC.